This entry concerns a single T cell receptor (beta chain). Data came from immunoSEQ multiplex PCR; TCRdb stores just in-frame clones and leaves some out. The sample has nearly 200,000 clones, about 90% seen once. The CDR3 contains 14 residues. V lost 6 bases, J lost 7 bases, and 8 bases stayed unmatched. The germline V gene has CDR1 WNHNN and CDR2 SYGVQD (reference sequence). These data come from a study of control samples from healthy donors and cancer patients. The chain recombines TRBV10-1 with TRBJ2-1, with 8 bases fitting TRBD1. The clonotype originates from a man younger than 40 in good health. Material for sequencing was blood. The CDR3 sequence: CASRIDRGSNEQFF. As DNA, the CDR3 is TGCGCCAGCAGGATAGACAGGGGATCGAATGAGCAGTTCTTC.